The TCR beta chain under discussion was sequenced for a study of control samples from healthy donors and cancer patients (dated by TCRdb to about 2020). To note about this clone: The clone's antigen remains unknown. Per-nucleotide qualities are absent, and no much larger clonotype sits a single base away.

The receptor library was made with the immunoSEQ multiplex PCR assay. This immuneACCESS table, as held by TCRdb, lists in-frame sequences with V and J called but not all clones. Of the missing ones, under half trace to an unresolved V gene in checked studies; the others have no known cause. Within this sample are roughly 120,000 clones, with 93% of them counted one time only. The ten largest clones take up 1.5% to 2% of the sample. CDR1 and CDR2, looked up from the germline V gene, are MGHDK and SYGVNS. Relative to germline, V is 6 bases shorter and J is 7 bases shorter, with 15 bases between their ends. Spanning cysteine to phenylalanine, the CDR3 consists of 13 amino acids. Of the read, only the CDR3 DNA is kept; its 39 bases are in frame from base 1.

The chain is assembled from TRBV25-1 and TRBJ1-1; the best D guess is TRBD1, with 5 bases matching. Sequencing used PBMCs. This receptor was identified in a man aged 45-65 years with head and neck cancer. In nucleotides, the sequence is TGTGCCAGCAGCGACAATGGGGGAGTTGAAGCTTTCTTT. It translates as CASSDNGGVEAFF.